These 4 T cell receptor beta chains were all obtained from the same sample, sequenced in a study of radiotherapy plus CTLA-4 blockade in lung cancer. The repertoire was sequenced with immunoSEQ multiplex PCR; TCRdb's copy has only in-frame clones and lacks some. The data show around 45,000 clones, roughly 76% seen once. Sample: peripheral blood, taken from a patient treated with radiotherapy plus ipilimumab. The receptor source for this set is a human donor with non-small cell lung cancer who had stable disease on radiotherapy plus ipilimumab.

The genes are TRBV6-5 and TRBJ2-1, with D uncertain. The CDR3 runs 14 residues. CDR1 is MNHEY and CDR2 is SVGAGI in the germline V gene. V was trimmed by 5 bases and J by 1 base, leaving 9 bases between them. The CDR3 DNA follows: TGTGCCAGCAGTCAGGCTCCGTCCTACAATGAGCAGTTCTTC. Translation: CASSQAPSYNEQFF.

This chain uses TRBV27 with TRBJ1-2; TRBD1 agrees at 9 bases. CDR1 is MNHEY, CDR2 SMNVEV, per germline (reference sequence). This CDR3 region has 12 residues. V gave up 6 bases and J gave up 8 bases; unmatched junction bases: 4. The CDR3 DNA is TGTGCCAGCAGCACAGGGGGCTGGGGCTACACCTTC. This encodes CASSTGGWGYTF.

This chain joins TRBV7-2 and TRBJ1-4; maybe TRBD1 (5 bases). V was clipped by 5 bases and J by 5 bases, with 12 bases between them. Germline loops: CDR1 SGHTA, CDR2 FQGNSA. The CDR3 consists of 14 residues. CDR3 in DNA: TGTGCCAGCAGCCCCGGGACGGGGAATGAAAAACTGTTTTTT. This sequence encodes CASSPGTGNEKLFF.

The chain links TRBV6-6 to TRBJ1-2; no clear D gene. Germline-derived CDR1 and CDR2 are MNHNY and SVGAGI (reference sequence). This CDR3 is built from 14 residues. V lost 0 bases and J lost 10, with 15 bases in between. The DNA of the CDR3 is TGTGCCAGCAGTTACTCACCGGTCCCCCAGGACTACACCTTC. Residues: CASSYSPVPQDYTF.